The sequence of this TCR beta chain was determined in a study of identical twins. Findings and caveats of the study: Sequences that were beta out-of-frame showed weaker excess twin sharing. The more abundant beta clonotypes in cord blood had fewer insertions, and memory repertoires did not show this.

Through template switching, a universal primer site was introduced, and the cDNA contained unique molecular identifiers. TCRdb ran MiXCR on the 5' RACE reads and lists one entry per CDR3 protein. The data show more than 1.5 million distinct CDR3 sequences, around 33% seen once. V dropped 3 bases and J dropped 3 bases, with 9 bases sitting between them. The CDR3 sequence is 14 residues long. This clonotype turned up a few times. The antigen remains undetermined. This chain uses TRBV12-3 or TRBV12-4 with TRBJ1-5, with no clear D. The sample comprised cord blood. The sequence derives from a newborn girl in good health. CDR3 DNA sequence: TGTGCCAGCAGTTTCGGCAGGTTCAATCAGCCCCAGCATTTT. Encoded protein: CASSFGRFNQPQHF.